Listed below are T cell receptor beta chains from one sample, sequenced in a study of CD8 T cells in ankylosing spondylitis. One entry per CDR3 protein results from TCRdb running MiXCR on the 5' RACE reads. The sample has tens of thousands of distinct CDR3 sequences; around 30% are singletons. The sample comprised blood, either unsorted or a sorted T cell fraction (not recorded which). The receptors originated from a male donor with ankylosing spondylitis or in good health (not recorded which). The CDR3 runs from the conserved cysteine through the conserved F or W. The D gene is left open where the match is weak. Clone size is shown for a subset of rows, as once, few, many or a class of expanded clone.

D: NA; J: TRBJ2-6; V: TRBV28; size: NA; CDR3: CASSRRTGANVLTF; DNA: TGTGCCAGCAGTCGACGAACCGGGGCCAACGTCCTGACTTTC
D: TRBD2; J: TRBJ2-5; V: TRBV5-1; size: few; CDR3: CASSLVTSGSQETQYF; DNA: TGCGCCAGCAGCTTGGTAACTAGCGGGAGTCAAGAGACCCAGTACTTC
D: TRBD1; J: TRBJ1-6; V: TRBV5-1; size: many; CDR3: CASGDRGDSPLHF; DNA: TGCGCCAGCGGGGACAGGGGTGATTCACCCCTCCACTTT
D: NA; J: TRBJ2-3; V: TRBV2; size: NA; CDR3: CAGSQGTDTQYF; DNA: TGTGCCGGAAGTCAGGGGACAGATACGCAGTATTTT
D: NA; J: TRBJ1-4; V: TRBV5-6; size: few; CDR3: CASSPRRSRVEKLFF; DNA: TGTGCCAGCAGCCCCCGGAGAAGTCGAGTCGAAAAACTGTTTTTT
D: NA; J: TRBJ2-2; V: TRBV20-1; size: NA; CDR3: CSARVLQNTGELFF; DNA: TGCAGTGCTAGAGTCCTGCAGAACACCGGGGAGCTGTTTTTT
D: TRBD2; J: TRBJ2-3; V: TRBV4-2; size: NA; CDR3: CASSPLAGGPRGPDTQYF; DNA: TGTGCCAGCAGCCCTCTAGCGGGAGGGCCGCGTGGGCCAGATACGCAGTATTTT
D: NA; J: TRBJ1-1; V: TRBV5-1; size: few; CDR3: CASSLIGDEAFF; DNA: TGCGCCAGCAGCTTAATCGGGGACGAAGCTTTCTTT
D: NA; J: TRBJ1-3; V: TRBV5-1; size: few; CDR3: CASSLDVSSGNTIYF; DNA: TGCGCCAGCAGCTTGGACGTGAGCTCTGGAAACACCATATATTTT
D: NA; J: TRBJ2-7; V: TRBV5-1; size: many; CDR3: CASSSIAEHYEQYF; DNA: TGCGCCAGCAGCTCGATAGCGGAGCACTACGAGCAGTACTTC
D: NA; J: TRBJ2-4; V: TRBV19; size: NA; CDR3: CASVEGASKNIQYF; DNA: TGTGCCAGTGTTGAGGGAGCCAGCAAAAACATTCAGTACTTC
D: NA; J: TRBJ2-1; V: TRBV5-1; size: few; CDR3: CASSMDTSYNEQFF; DNA: TGCGCCAGCAGCATGGACACATCCTACAATGAGCAGTTCTTC
D: NA; J: TRBJ2-2; V: TRBV9; size: few; CDR3: CASSDRALFGELFF; DNA: TGTGCCAGCAGCGACAGGGCGCTCTTTGGGGAGCTGTTTTTT
D: NA; J: TRBJ2-1; V: TRBV7-3; size: NA; CDR3: CASSRKVAGGDPYNEQFF; DNA: TGTGCCAGCAGCCGAAAAGTGGCAGGGGGGGACCCCTACAATGAGCAGTTCTTC
D: NA; J: TRBJ1-2; V: TRBV20-1; size: NA; CDR3: CSASHRANYGYTF; DNA: TGCAGTGCTAGTCACAGAGCTAACTATGGCTACACCTTC
D: NA; J: TRBJ2-3; V: TRBV29-1; size: NA; CDR3: CSVVPRGGLTDTQYF; DNA: TGCAGCGTTGTCCCTCGTGGGGGTCTCACAGATACGCAGTATTTT
D: NA; J: TRBJ2-1; V: TRBV5-1; size: NA; CDR3: CASSLQRNEQFF; DNA: TGCGCCAGCAGCTTGCAGCGGAATGAGCAGTTCTTC